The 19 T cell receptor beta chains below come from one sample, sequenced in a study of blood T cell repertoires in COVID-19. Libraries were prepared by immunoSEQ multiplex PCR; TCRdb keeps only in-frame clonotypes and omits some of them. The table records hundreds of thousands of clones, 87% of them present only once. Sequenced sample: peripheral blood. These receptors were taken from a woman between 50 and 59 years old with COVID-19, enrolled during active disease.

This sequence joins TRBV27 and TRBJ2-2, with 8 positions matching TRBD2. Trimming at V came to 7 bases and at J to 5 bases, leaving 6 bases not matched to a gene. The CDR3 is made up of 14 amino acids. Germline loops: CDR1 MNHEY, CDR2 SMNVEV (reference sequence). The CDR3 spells CASNLAGGTGELFF. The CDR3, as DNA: TGTGCCAGCAATCTGGCGGGAGGTACCGGGGAGCTGTTTTTT.

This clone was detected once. The CDR3, as DNA: TGTGCCAGCAGTCCACCCGGACTAGCGGGAGGGGGCACAGATACGCAGTATTTT. Protein sequence: CASSPPGLAGGGTDTQYF. The chain employs TRBV27 and TRBJ2-3, with 15 bases that match TRBD2. This CDR3 spans 18 amino acids. Trimming cost V 5 bases and J 1 base; bases outside gene matches: 7. From germline, CDR1 is MNHEY and CDR2 SMNVEV (reference sequence).

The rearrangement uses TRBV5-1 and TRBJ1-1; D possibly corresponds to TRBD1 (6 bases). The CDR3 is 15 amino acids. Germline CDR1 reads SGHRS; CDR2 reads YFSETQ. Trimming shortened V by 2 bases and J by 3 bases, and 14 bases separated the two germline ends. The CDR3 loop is CASSFDRPRDTEAFF. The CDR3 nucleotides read TGCGCCAGCAGCTTCGACAGGCCGAGGGACACTGAAGCTTTCTTT.

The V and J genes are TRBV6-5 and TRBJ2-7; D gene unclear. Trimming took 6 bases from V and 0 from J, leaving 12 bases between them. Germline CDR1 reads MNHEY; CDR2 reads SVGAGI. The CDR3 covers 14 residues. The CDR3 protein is CASSMNENSYEQYF. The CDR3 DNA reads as TGTGCCAGCAGCATGAATGAGAACTCCTACGAGCAGTACTTC.

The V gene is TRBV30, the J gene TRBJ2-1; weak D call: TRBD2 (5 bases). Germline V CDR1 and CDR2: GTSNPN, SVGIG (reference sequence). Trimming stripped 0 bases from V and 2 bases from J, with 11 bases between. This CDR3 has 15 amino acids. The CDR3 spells CAWSVESGTYNEQFF. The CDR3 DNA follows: TGTGCCTGGAGTGTTGAGTCCGGGACCTACAATGAGCAGTTCTTC.

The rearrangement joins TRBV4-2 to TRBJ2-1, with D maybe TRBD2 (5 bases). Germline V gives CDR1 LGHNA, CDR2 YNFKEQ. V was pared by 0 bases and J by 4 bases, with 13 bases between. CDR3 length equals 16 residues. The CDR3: CASSQDLRAKYNEQFF. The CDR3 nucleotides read TGTGCCAGCAGCCAAGATTTGAGGGCCAAATACAATGAGCAGTTCTTC.

Written as DNA, the CDR3 is TGCAGCGTTGAAGATCAAAACGGTGGCTACACCTTC. It is translated as CSVEDQNGGYTF. The gene calls are TRBV29-1 and TRBJ1-2; the D is unclear. Germline CDR1 reads SQVTM; CDR2 reads ANQGSEA. The V end was cut by 0 bases, the J end by 7 bases, with 9 bases between. This CDR3 comprises 12 residues.

The CDR3 region is CAISEIRANQPQHF. CDR3 in DNA: TGTGCCATCAGTGAGATCAGGGCCAATCAGCCCCAGCATTTT. V usage is TRBV10-3 and J usage is TRBJ1-5; D may be TRBD1 (5 bases). V lost 2 bases to trimming and J lost 3 bases, with 8 bases between them. CDR1 ENHRY and CDR2 SYGVKD come from the germline V gene. The CDR3 spans 14 residues.

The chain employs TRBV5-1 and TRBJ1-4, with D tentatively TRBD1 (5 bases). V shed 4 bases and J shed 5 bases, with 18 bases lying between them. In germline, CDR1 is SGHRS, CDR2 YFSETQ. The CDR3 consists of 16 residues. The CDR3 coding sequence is TGCGCCAGCAGCCAAGGCCTGGGGGGGTGGAATGAAAAACTGTTTTTT. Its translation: CASSQGLGGWNEKLFF.

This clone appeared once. The CDR3 DNA follows: TGTGCCAGCAGCAGCCCCTCCTACAAAACTATTGGCTATGGCTACACCTTC. This gives the protein CASSSPSYKTIGYGYTF. V gene TRBV21-1 combines with J gene TRBJ1-2. TRBV21-1 is a recognized pseudogene. This CDR3 has 17 amino acids.

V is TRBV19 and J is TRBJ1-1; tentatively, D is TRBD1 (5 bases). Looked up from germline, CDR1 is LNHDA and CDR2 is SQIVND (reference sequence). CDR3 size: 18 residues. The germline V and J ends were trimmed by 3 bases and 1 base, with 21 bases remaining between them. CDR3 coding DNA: TGTGCCAGTAGTATGGGGCTTCCCACCTCCGGGTCGAACACTGAAGCTTTCTTT. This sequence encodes CASSMGLPTSGSNTEAFF. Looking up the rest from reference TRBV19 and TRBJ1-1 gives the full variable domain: DGGITQSPKYLFRKEGQNVTLSCEQNLNHDAMYWYRQDPGQGLRLIYYSQIVNDFQKGDIAEGYSVSREKKESFPLTVTSAQKNPTAFYLCASSMGLPTSGSNTEAFFGQGTRLTVV.

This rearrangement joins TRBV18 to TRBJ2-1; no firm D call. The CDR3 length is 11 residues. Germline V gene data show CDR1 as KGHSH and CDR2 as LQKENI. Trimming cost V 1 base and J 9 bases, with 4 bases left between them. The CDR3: CASSPQSEQFF. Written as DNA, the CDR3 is TGTGCCAGCTCACCACAGAGTGAGCAGTTCTTC.

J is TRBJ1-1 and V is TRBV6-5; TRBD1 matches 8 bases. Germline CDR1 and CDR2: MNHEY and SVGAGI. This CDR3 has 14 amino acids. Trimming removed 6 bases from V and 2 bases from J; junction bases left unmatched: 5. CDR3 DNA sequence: TGTGCCAGCAGGGGGGACAGGTTTAACACTGAAGCTTTCTTT. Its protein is CASRGDRFNTEAFF.

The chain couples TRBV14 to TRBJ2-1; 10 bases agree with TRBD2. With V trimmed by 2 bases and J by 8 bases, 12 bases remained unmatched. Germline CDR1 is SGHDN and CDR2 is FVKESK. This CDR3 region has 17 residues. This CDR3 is CASSQTPPLAGAYEQFF. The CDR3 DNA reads TGTGCCAGCAGCCAAACCCCTCCCCTAGCGGGAGCTTATGAGCAGTTCTTC. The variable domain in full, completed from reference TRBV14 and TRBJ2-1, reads EAGVTQFPSHSVIEKGQTVTLRCDPISGHDNLYWYRRVMGKEIKFLLHFVKESKQDESGMPNNRFLAERTGGTYSTLKVQPAELEDSGVYFCASSQTPPLAGAYEQFFGPGTRLTVL.

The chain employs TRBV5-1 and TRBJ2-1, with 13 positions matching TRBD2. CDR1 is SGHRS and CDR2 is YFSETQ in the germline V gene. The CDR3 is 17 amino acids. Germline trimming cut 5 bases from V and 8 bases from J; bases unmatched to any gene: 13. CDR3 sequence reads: CASRMGPGLAGDHEQFF. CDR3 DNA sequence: TGCGCCAGCAGAATGGGACCCGGACTAGCGGGAGATCATGAGCAGTTCTTC.

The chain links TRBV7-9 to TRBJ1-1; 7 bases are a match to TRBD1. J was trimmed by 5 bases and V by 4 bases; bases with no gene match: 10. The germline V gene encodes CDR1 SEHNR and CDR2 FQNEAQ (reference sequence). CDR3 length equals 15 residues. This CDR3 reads CASSWADRAETEAFF. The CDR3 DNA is TGTGCCAGCAGCTGGGCCGACAGGGCGGAAACTGAAGCTTTCTTT.

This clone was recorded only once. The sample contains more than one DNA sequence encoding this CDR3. As DNA, the CDR3 is TGTGCCAGCAGCTTGACAGGGAGCTCCTACAATGAGCAGTTCTTC. This codes for CASSLTGSSYNEQFF. The rearrangement uses TRBV7-7 and TRBJ2-1; TRBD1 matches at 7 bases. Germline-derived CDR1 and CDR2 are SSHAT and FNYEAQ (reference sequence). The CDR3 has 15 amino acids. V lost 3 bases, J lost 0 bases, and 2 bases stayed unmatched.

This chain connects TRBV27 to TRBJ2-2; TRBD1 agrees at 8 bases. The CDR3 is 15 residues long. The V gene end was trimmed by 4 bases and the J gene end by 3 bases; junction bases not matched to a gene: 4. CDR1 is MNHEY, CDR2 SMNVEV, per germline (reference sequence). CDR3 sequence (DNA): TGTGCCAGCAGTTACGAGACAGGGGACACCGGGGAGCTGTTTTTT. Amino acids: CASSYETGDTGELFF.

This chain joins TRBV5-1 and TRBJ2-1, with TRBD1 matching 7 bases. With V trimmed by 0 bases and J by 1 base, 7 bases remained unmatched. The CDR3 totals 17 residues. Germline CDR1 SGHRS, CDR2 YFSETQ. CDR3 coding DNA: TGCGCCAGCAGCTTGGCCGGCACAGGGGTATCCTACAATGAGCAGTTCTTC. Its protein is CASSLAGTGVSYNEQFF.